This passage covers 11 T cell receptor beta chains from one sample sequenced in a study of beta chain features in type 1 diabetes. The entirety of the isolated RNA underwent reverse transcription, so expressed TCRB transcripts were sequenced. Some clones are missing from TCRdb's copy, which holds only in-frame ones; the method was immunoSEQ multiplex PCR. The sample consists of 300,000 to 400,000 clones, over 8.5% of them appearing once. Study findings and constraints: All four CD4+ subsets from Type 1 diabetes patients carried moderately but significantly shorter TCRB CDR3s.

Their recognized antigens are unknown. Sequencing input: central memory CD4+ T cells from blood. The receptors come from a man aged 30-40 years with type 1 diabetes.

The chain couples TRBV7-9 to TRBJ2-1; TRBD1 might be the D (6 bases). Germline CDR1 is SEHNR and CDR2 is FQNEAQ (reference sequence). The V and J ends lost 5 bases and 9 bases respectively, with 14 bases between them. The CDR3 runs 13 residues. CDR3 sequence reads: CASSGRTVGEQFF. The CDR3 DNA sequence: TGTGCCAGCAGCGGGCGGACAGTAGGTGAGCAGTTCTTC.

In this sample, this clone turned up many times. V usage is TRBV7-9 and J usage is TRBJ2-5; perhaps TRBD2 as D (6 bases). This CDR3 has 16 amino acids. Looked up from germline, CDR1 is SEHNR and CDR2 is FQNEAQ (reference sequence). Trimming stripped 5 bases from V and 5 bases from J, with 21 bases between. CDR3: CASSAGLEDWWETQYF. The CDR3 DNA reads TGTGCCAGCAGCGCGGGATTAGAGGACTGGTGGGAGACCCAGTACTTC.

V and J are TRBV9 and TRBJ2-2; D gene ambiguous. Trimming took 0 bases from V and 4 from J, leaving 4 bases between them. Germline CDR1 SGDLS, CDR2 YYNGEE. The CDR3 is 13 residues long. The CDR3 sequence: CASSVEGTGELFF. CDR3 coding DNA: TGTGCCAGCAGCGTAGAGGGCACCGGGGAGCTGTTTTTT.

In regard to this clone: Other DNA sequences within the sample encode an identical CDR3. For the CDR3, the DNA is TGTGCCAGCTCTGAGGGTAGCAATCAGCCCCAGCATTTT. This encodes CASSEGSNQPQHF. The rearrangement joins TRBV18 to TRBJ1-5; D unresolved. This CDR3 has 13 amino acids. Germline V gene lookup returns CDR1 KGHSH and CDR2 LQKENI. V lost 6 bases to trimming and J lost 0 bases, with 6 bases between them.

J is TRBJ1-4 and V is TRBV28, with unresolved D. The ends were cut back, 3 bases at V and 8 bases at J, with 4 bases in the middle. Germline loops: CDR1 MDHEN, CDR2 SYDVKM. The CDR3 is 11 amino acids. CDR3 DNA: TGTGCCAGCAGTTTTCAAGAAAAACTGTTTTTT. Its protein product is CASSFQEKLFF. Together with reference TRBV28 and TRBJ1-4, the CDR3 gives the full variable domain: DVKVTQSSRYLVKRTGEKVFLECVQDMDHENMFWYRQDPGLGLRLIYFSYDVKMKEKGDIPEGYSVSREKKERFSLILESASTNQTSMYLCASSFQEKLFFGSGTQLSVL.

In its sample, this clone was seen once. The rearrangement joins TRBV5-6 to TRBJ2-1; 7 bases agree with TRBD1. This CDR3 region has 15 residues. Germline V CDR1 and CDR2: SGHDT, YYEEEE. Germline trimming cut 2 bases from V and 10 bases from J; bases unmatched to any gene: 12. The CDR3 spells CASSFTGASTMEQFF. The CDR3 DNA reads as TGTGCCAGCAGCTTTACAGGGGCGAGTACAATGGAGCAGTTCTTC.

The gene calls are TRBV5-1 and TRBJ1-1; tentative D call: TRBD1 (5 bases). Germline lookup yields CDR1 SGHRS and CDR2 YFSETQ. The CDR3 contains 13 residues. V was pared by 6 bases and J by 5 bases, with 14 bases between. The CDR3 loop is CASTPGGGTEAFF. As DNA, the CDR3 is TGCGCCAGCACCCCCGGGGGAGGTACTGAAGCTTTCTTT.

Only a few counts were recorded for this clone. The J gene is TRBJ1-2, the V gene TRBV27, with 9 bases identical to TRBD1. The germline CDR1 and CDR2 sequences are MNHEY and SMNVEV (reference sequence). This CDR3 is 17 amino acids long. Germline trimming cut 3 bases from V and 7 bases from J; bases unmatched to any gene: 15. The CDR3 DNA follows: TGTGCCAGCAGTTTGGGAGCGGGACAGGGCCTTTGGTCTGGCTACACCTTC. This sequence encodes CASSLGAGQGLWSGYTF.

This clone came up a few times. V gene TRBV9 combines with J gene TRBJ2-1; 9 nucleotides line up with TRBD2. Germline V gives CDR1 SGDLS, CDR2 YYNGEE. The ends lost 4 bases at V and 5 bases at J; junction bases unmatched: 10. This CDR3 is built from 16 residues. CDR3 in DNA: TGTGCCAGCAGCTCCGGACTAGCGAGCCGTAACAATGAGCAGTTCTTC. This sequence encodes CASSSGLASRNNEQFF.

The table lists this clone with many counts. The rearrangement links TRBV2 to TRBJ2-7; D remains unclear. The CDR3 is made up of 12 amino acids. V gave up 11 bases and J gave up 1 base, with 12 bases separating them. Per germline, CDR1 SNHLY and CDR2 FYNNEI. The CDR3 DNA is TGTGCCGGCTCGGCTGGATCCTACGAGCAGTACTTC. It specifies CAGSAGSYEQYF.

The rearrangement links TRBV6-6 to TRBJ2-2; TRBD1 might be the D (5 bases). The V gene lost 4 bases and the J gene lost 8 bases, with 8 bases spanning the gap. The CDR3 has 12 residues. Germline V gene data show CDR1 as MNHNY and CDR2 as SVGAGI (reference sequence). CDR3 amino acids: CASSLRQGELFF. The CDR3, as DNA: TGTGCCAGCAGTTTAAGACAGGGGGAGCTGTTTTTT.